The rows below give T cell receptor beta chains drawn from one sample of a study of T cell changes during pregnancy in multiple sclerosis. TCRdb's copy holds only in-frame clones and misses some; the assay was immunoSEQ multiplex PCR. Among some 77,000 clones listed, approximately 92% were seen once. The material was peripheral blood, obtained in the second trimester of pregnancy. The receptors come from a female donor in good health, enrolled as a control in a pregnancy study. Each CDR3 is given with its conserved first and last residue. The D gene is left open where the match is weak. Clone size is given for some rows only: seen once, a few or many times, or a class if the clone is expanded.

size: -
D: -
J: TRBJ2-7
V: TRBV21-1
DNA: TGTGCCAGCAGCGCCATCCCGGCACTAGCGGGCTCCTACGAGCAGTACTTC
CDR3: CASSAIPALAGSYEQYF

size: -
D: -
J: TRBJ1-1
V: TRBV9
DNA: TGTGCCAGCAGCCCTAATGAAGCTTTCTTT
CDR3: CASSPNEAFF

size: many
D: TRBD1
J: TRBJ2-5
V: TRBV5-1
DNA: TGCGCCAGCAGCCAATCCTCCGGACAGGGGGAGACCCAGTACTTC
CDR3: CASSQSSGQGETQYF

size: -
D: TRBD2
J: TRBJ2-3
V: TRBV10-3
DNA: TGTGCCATCAGTGAGTCCGCCGGGACTAGCCGTTCGCAGTATTTT
CDR3: CAISESAGTSRSQYF

size: -
D: -
J: TRBJ2-2
V: TRBV6-1
DNA: TGTGCCAGCACCTTCAGGGCAAACACCGGGGAGCTGTTTTTT
CDR3: CASTFRANTGELFF

size: -
D: -
J: TRBJ1-1
V: TRBV7-9
DNA: TGTGCCAGCGACCGGGTAAACACTGAAGCTTTCTTT
CDR3: CASDRVNTEAFF

size: -
D: -
J: TRBJ2-7
V: TRBV6-6
DNA: TGTGCCAGCACCCAGACAGGAGACTACGAGCAGTACTTC
CDR3: CASTQTGDYEQYF

size: -
D: -
J: TRBJ2-1
V: TRBV18
DNA: TGTGCCAGCTCACCCCGTGGGGGCAAGCAGTTCTTC
CDR3: CASSPRGGKQFF

size: -
D: -
J: TRBJ1-6
V: TRBV7-9
DNA: TGTGCCAGCAGCTTAGCTCTAGGGGAAAATTCACCCCTCCACTTT
CDR3: CASSLALGENSPLHF

size: few
D: TRBD1
J: TRBJ1-1
V: TRBV7-9
DNA: TGTGCCAGCAGCAATACCCCGGACAGGGAGTGGACTGAAGCTTTCTTT
CDR3: CASSNTPDREWTEAFF

size: -
D: TRBD1
J: TRBJ1-2
V: TRBV7-6
DNA: TGTGCCAGCAGCTTAGCGGGGGACAGGCCCTTTTCAGCCACCTTC
CDR3: CASSLAGDRPFSATF

size: -
D: TRBD2
J: TRBJ2-5
V: TRBV7-2
DNA: TGTGCCAGCAGCTTAAGGAGTAGCGGGGAAGAGACCCAGTACTTC
CDR3: CASSLRSSGEETQYF

size: -
D: TRBD1
J: TRBJ1-1
V: TRBV19
DNA: TGTGCCAGTTCCCCGGGACAGAGCTTTTTGGACACTGAAGCTTTCTTT
CDR3: CASSPGQSFLDTEAFF

size: -
D: TRBD2
J: TRBJ2-1
V: TRBV19
DNA: TGTGCCAGTAGTAGGGACTTGCGGGGGGGCAATGAGCAGTTCTTC
CDR3: CASSRDLRGGNEQFF

size: -
D: -
J: TRBJ2-7
V: TRBV5-6
DNA: TGTGCCAGCAGCTTGGGGAGGGACGAGCAGTACTTC
CDR3: CASSLGRDEQYF

size: -
D: -
J: TRBJ1-3
V: TRBV18
DNA: TGTGCCAGCTCACCAATCGCCAGGGGAGTTGGAAACACCATATATTTT
CDR3: CASSPIARGVGNTIYF

size: -
D: -
J: TRBJ1-1
V: TRBV19
DNA: TGTGCCAGTAGTATAGTGTCCCCGAGGGCTGAAGCTTTCTTT
CDR3: CASSIVSPRAEAFF

size: -
D: -
J: TRBJ1-2
V: TRBV5-4
DNA: TGTGCCAGCAGCCCCCCGGCAGGGACTTATGGCTACACCTTC
CDR3: CASSPPAGTYGYTF

size: -
D: -
J: TRBJ1-1
V: TRBV7-9
DNA: TGTGCCAGCAGCTCTCCGGGACAAAGAAACACTGAAGCTTTCTTT
CDR3: CASSSPGQRNTEAFF

size: few
D: -
J: TRBJ1-2
V: TRBV7-8
DNA: TGTGCCAGCAGCTCTGGACAAGGGGACTATGGCTACACCTTC
CDR3: CASSSGQGDYGYTF

size: once
D: -
J: TRBJ2-2
V: TRBV5-4
DNA: TGTGCCAGCAGCCTACCGGGACAAGACACCGGGGAGCTGTTTTTT
CDR3: CASSLPGQDTGELFF

size: -
D: -
J: TRBJ2-7
V: TRBV7-9
DNA: TGTGCCAGCAGCTTATTGGTGCAGGCAGAGCAGTACTTC
CDR3: CASSLLVQAEQYF

size: few
D: TRBD1
J: TRBJ1-5
V: TRBV28
DNA: TGTGCCAGCAGTCCCCGGACAGGGGCTGATCAGCCCCAGCATTTT
CDR3: CASSPRTGADQPQHF

size: -
D: TRBD2
J: TRBJ2-7
V: TRBV5-4
DNA: TGTGCCAGCAGGTCCGGGACTACCTACGAGCAGTACTTC
CDR3: CASRSGTTYEQYF

size: -
D: -
J: TRBJ1-5
V: TRBV6-1
DNA: TGTGCCAGCAGGATCACTCAGGTTAGCAATCAGCCCCAGCATTTT
CDR3: CASRITQVSNQPQHF

size: -
D: TRBD1
J: TRBJ1-2
V: TRBV6-1
DNA: TGTGCCAGCAGTGAAAGGAGCGACAGGGGAAGTGTATATGGCTACACCTTC
CDR3: CASSERSDRGSVYGYTF